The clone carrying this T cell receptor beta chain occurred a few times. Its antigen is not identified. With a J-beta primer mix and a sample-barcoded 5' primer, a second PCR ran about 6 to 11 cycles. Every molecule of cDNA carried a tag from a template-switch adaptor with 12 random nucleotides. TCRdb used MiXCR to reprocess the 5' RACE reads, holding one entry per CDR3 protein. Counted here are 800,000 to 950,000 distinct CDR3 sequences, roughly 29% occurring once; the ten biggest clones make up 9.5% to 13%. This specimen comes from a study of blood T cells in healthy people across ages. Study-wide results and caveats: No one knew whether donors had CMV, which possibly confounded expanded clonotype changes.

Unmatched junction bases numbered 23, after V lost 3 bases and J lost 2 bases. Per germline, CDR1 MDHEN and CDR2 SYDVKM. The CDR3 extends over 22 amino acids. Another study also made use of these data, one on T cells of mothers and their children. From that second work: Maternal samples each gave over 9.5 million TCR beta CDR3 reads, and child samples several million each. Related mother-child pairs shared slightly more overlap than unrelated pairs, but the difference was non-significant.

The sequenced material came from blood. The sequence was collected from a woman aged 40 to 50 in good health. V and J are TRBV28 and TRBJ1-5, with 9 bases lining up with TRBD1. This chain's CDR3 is CASSFSPPVDRGGQVRNQPQHF. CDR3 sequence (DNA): TGTGCCAGCAGTTTTAGTCCGCCTGTGGACAGGGGAGGGCAAGTACGCAATCAGCCCCAGCATTTT. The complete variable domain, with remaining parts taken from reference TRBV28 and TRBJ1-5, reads DVKVTQSSRYLVKRTGEKVFLECVQDMDHENMFWYRQDPGLGLRLIYFSYDVKMKEKGDIPEGYSVSREKKERFSLILESASTNQTSMYLCASSFSPPVDRGGQVRNQPQHFGDGTRLSIL.